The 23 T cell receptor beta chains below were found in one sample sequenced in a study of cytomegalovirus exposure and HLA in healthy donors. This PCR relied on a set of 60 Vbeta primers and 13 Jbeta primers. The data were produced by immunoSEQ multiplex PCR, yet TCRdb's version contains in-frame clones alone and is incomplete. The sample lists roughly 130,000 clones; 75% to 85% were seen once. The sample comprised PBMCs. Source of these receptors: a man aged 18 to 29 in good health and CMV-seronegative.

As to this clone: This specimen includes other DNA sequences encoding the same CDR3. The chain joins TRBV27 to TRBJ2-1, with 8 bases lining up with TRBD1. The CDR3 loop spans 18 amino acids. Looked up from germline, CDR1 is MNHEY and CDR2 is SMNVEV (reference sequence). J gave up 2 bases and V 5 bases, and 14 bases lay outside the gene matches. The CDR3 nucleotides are TGTGCCAGCAGTGGGAACAGGGGGAAGGGAGGCGCCTACAATGAGCAGTTCTTC. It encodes CASSGNRGKGGAYNEQFF.

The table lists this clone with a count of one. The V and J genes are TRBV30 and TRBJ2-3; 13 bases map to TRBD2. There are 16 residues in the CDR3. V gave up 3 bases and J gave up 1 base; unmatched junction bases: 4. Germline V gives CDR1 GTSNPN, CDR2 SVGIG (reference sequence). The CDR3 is CAWSRGLAGRTDTQYF. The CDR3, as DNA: TGTGCCTGGAGCCGGGGACTAGCGGGACGCACAGATACGCAGTATTTT.

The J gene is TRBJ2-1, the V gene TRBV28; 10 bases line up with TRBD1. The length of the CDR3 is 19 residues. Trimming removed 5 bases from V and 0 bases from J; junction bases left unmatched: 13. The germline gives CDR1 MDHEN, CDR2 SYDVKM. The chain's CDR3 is CASSLRQGALSPSYNEQFF. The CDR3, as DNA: TGTGCCAGCAGTCTACGACAGGGGGCGCTTTCCCCCTCCTACAATGAGCAGTTCTTC.

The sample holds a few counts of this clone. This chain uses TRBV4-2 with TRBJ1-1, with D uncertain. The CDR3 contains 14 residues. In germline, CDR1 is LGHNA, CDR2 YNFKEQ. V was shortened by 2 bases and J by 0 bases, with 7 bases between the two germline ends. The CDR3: CASSQTGMNTEAFF. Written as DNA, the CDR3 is TGTGCCAGCAGCCAAACGGGAATGAACACTGAAGCTTTCTTT.

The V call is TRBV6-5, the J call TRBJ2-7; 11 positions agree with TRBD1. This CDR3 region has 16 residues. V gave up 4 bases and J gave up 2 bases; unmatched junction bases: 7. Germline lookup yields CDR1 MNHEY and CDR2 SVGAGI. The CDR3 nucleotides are TGTGCCAGCAGTTTTACATCGGACAGGGGGCCCTACGAGCAGTACTTC. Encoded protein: CASSFTSDRGPYEQYF.

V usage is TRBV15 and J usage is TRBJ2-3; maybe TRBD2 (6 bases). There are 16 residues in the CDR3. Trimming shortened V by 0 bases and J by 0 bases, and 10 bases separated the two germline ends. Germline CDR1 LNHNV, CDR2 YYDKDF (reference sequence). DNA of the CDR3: TGTGCCACCAGCAGAGAGGAGGGCCCGAGCACAGATACGCAGTATTTT. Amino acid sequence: CATSREEGPSTDTQYF.

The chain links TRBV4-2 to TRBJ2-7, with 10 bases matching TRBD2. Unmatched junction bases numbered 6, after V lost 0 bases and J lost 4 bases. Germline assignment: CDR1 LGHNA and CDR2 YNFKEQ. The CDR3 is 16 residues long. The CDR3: CASSQDHTSGTYEQYF. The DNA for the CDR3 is TGTGCCAGCAGCCAAGATCACACTAGCGGGACGTACGAGCAGTACTTC.

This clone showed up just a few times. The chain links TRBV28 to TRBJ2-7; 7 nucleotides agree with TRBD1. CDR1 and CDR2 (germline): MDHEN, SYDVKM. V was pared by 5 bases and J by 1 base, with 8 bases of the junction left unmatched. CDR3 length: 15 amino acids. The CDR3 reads CASSTSGTASYEQYF. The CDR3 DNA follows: TGTGCCAGCAGTACCTCCGGGACAGCTTCCTACGAGCAGTACTTC.

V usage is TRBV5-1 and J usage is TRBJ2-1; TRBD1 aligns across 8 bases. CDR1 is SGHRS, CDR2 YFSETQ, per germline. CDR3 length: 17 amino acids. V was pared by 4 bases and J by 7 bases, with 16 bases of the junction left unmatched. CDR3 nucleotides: TGCGCCAGCAGCAGAGACCCGGGACAGGATATCTGGAATGAGCAGTTCTTC. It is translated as CASSRDPGQDIWNEQFF.

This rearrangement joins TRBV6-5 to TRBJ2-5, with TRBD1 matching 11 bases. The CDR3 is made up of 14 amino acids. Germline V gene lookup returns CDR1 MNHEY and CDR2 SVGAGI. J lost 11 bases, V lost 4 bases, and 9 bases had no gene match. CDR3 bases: TGTGCCAGCAGTTTGGACAGGGGGCTTGGAGAGCAGTACTTC. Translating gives CASSLDRGLGEQYF.

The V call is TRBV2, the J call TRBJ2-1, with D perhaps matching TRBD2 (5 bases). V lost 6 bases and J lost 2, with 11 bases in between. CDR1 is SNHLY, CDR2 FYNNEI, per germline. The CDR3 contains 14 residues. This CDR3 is CASRPGIAYNEQFF. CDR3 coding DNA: TGTGCCAGCAGACCGGGAATCGCCTACAATGAGCAGTTCTTC.

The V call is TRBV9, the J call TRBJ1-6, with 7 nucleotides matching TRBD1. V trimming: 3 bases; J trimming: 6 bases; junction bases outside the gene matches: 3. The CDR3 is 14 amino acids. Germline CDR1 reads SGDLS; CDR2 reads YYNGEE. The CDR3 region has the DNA TGTGCCAGCAGCGCGGGACAGACTAATTCACCCCTCCACTTT. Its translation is CASSAGQTNSPLHF.

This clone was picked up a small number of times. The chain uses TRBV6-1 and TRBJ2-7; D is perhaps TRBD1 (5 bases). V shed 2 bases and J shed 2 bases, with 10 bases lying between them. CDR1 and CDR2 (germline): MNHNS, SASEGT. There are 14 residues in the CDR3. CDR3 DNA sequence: TGTGCCAGCAGTGAAATGGGGCCTGCCTACGAGCAGTACTTC. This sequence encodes CASSEMGPAYEQYF.

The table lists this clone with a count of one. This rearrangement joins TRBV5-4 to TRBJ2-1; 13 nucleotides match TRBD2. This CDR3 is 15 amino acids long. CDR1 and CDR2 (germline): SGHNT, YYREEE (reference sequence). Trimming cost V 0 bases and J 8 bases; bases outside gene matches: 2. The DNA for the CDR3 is TGTGCCAGCAGCTTGGGGGGACTAGCGGGATATGAGCAGTTCTTC. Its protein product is CASSLGGLAGYEQFF.

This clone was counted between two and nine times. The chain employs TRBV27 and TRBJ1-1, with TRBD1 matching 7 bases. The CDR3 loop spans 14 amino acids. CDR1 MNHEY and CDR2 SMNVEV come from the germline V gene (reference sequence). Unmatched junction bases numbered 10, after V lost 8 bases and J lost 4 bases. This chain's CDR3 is CASQSRGRTTEAFF. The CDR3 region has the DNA TGTGCCAGCCAATCTAGGGGGCGAACCACTGAAGCTTTCTTT.

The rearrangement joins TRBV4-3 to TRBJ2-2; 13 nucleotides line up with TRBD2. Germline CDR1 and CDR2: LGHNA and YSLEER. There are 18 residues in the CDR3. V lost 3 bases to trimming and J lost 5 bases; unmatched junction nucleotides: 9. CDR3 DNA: TGCGCCAGCAGCCACGACGGACTAGCGGGAGTATGGACCGGGGAGCTGTTTTTT. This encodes CASSHDGLAGVWTGELFF.

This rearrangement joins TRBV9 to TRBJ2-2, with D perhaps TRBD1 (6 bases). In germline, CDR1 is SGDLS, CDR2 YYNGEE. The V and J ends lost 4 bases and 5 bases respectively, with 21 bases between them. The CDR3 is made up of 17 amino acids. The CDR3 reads CASSPRDKPLRTGELFF. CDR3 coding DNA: TGTGCCAGCAGCCCCCGGGACAAACCTTTACGGACCGGGGAGCTGTTTTTT.

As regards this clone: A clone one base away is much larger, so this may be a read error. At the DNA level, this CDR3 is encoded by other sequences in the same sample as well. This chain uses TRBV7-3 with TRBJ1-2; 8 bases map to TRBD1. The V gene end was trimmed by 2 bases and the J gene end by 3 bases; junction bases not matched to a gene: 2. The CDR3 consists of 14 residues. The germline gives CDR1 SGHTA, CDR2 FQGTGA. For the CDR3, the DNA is TGTGCCAGCAGCTTAGGACAGGGAGACTATGGCTACACCTTC. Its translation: CASSLGQGDYGYTF. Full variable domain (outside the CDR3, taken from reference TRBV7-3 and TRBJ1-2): GAGVSQTPSNKVTEKGKYVELRCDPISGHTALYWYRQSLGQGPEFLIYFQGTGAADDSGLPNDRFFAVRPEGSVSTLKIQRTERGDSAVYLCASSLGQGDYGYTFGSGTRLTVV.

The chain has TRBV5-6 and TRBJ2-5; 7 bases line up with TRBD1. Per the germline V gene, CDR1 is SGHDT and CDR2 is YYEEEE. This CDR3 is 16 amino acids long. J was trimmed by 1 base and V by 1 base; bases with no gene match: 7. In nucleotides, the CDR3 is TGTGCCAGCAGCTTGCCATACAACAGGGGCCAAGAGACCCAGTACTTC. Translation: CASSLPYNRGQETQYF.

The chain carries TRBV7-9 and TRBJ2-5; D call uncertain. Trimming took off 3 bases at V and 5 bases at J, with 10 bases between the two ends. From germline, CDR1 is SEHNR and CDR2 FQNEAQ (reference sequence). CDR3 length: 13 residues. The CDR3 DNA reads TGTGCCAGCAGCTTCGAGAGGCAGGAGACCCAGTACTTC. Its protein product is CASSFERQETQYF.

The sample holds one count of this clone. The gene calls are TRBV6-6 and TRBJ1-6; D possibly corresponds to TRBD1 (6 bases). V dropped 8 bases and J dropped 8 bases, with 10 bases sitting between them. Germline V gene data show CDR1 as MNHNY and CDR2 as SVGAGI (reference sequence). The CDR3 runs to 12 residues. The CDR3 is CASEAGDSPLHF. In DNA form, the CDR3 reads TGTGCCAGCGAGGCAGGGGATTCACCCCTCCACTTT.

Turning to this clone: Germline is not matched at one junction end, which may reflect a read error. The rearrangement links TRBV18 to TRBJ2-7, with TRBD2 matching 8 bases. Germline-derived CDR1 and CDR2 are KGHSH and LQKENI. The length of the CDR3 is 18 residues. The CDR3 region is CASSPPGSAGGLSREQYF. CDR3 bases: TGTGCTAGCTCACCACCGGGTAGCGCGGGAGGCCTATCGAGAGAGCAGTACTTC.

This chain's CDR3 is CASSLSGTVNTEAFF. Written as DNA, the CDR3 is TGTGCCAGCAGCTTATCCGGGACAGTGAACACTGAAGCTTTCTTT. The V gene is TRBV11-2, the J gene TRBJ1-1; TRBD1 agrees at 7 bases. The CDR3 has 15 amino acids. Germline CDR1 is SGHAT and CDR2 is FQNNGV. V trimming: 2 bases; J trimming: 0 bases; junction bases outside the gene matches: 3.